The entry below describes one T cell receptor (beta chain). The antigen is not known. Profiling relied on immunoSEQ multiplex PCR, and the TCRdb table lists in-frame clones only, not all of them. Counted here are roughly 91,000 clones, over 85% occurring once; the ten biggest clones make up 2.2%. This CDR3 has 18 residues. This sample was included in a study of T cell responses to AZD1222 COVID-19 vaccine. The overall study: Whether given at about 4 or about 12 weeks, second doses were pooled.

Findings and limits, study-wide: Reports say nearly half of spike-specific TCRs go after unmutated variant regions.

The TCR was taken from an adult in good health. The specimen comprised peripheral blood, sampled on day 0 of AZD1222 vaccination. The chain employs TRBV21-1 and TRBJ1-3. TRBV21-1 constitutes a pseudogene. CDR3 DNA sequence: TGTGCCAGCAGCAAAGTCAGGGGGGGGTCTCCTTCTGGAAACACCATATATTTT. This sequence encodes CASSKVRGGSPSGNTIYF.